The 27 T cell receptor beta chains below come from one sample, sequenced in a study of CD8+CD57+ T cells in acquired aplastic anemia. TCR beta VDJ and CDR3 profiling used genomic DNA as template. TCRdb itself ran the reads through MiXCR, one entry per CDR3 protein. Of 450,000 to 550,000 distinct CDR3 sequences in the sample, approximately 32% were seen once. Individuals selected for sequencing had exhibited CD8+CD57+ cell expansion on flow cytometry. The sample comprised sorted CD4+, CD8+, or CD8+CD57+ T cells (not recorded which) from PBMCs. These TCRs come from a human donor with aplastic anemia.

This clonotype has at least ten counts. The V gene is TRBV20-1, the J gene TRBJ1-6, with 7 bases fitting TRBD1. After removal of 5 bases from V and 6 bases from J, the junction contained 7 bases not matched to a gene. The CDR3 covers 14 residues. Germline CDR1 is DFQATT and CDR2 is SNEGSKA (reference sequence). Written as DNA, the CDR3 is TGCAGTGCTCGAAGGGGGCCGGGTAATTCACCCCTCCACTTT. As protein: CSARRGPGNSPLHF.

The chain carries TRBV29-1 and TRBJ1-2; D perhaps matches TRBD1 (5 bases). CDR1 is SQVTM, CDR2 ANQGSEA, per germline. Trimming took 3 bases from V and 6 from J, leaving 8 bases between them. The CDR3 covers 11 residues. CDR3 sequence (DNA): TGCAGCGTTGAGCCAGGGCATGGCTACACCTTC. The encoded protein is CSVEPGHGYTF.

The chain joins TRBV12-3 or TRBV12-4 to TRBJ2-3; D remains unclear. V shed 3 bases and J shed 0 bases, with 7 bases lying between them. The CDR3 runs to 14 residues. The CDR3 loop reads CASSFHPSTDTQYF. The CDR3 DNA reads TGTGCCAGCAGTTTTCATCCCAGCACAGATACGCAGTATTTT.

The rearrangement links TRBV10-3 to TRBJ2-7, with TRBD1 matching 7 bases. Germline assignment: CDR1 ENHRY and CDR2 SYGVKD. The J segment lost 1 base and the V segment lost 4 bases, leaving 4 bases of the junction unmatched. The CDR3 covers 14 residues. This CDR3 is CAISVGQDSYEQYF. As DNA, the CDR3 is TGTGCCATCAGTGTAGGACAGGATTCCTACGAGCAGTACTTC.

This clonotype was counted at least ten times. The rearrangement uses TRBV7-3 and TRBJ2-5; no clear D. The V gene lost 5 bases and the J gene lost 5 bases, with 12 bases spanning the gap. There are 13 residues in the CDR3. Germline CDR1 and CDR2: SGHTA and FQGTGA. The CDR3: CASSPYSSETQYF. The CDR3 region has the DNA TGTGCCAGCAGCCCCTACTCTTCCGAGACCCAGTACTTC.

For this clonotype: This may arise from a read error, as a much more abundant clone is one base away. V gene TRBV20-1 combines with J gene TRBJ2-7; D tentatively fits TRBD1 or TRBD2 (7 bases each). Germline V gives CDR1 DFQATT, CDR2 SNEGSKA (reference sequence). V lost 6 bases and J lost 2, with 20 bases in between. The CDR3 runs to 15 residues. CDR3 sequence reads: CSATGASGIAYEQYF. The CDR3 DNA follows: TGCAGTGCAACAGGGGCTAGCGGAATAGCCTACGAGCAGTACTTC.

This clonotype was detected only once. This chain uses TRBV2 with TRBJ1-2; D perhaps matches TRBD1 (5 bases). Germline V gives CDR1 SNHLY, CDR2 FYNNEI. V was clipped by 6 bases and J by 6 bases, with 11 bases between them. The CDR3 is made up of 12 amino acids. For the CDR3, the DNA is TGTGCCAGCAGCGAGGGGTTACATGGCTACACCTTC. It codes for CASSEGLHGYTF.

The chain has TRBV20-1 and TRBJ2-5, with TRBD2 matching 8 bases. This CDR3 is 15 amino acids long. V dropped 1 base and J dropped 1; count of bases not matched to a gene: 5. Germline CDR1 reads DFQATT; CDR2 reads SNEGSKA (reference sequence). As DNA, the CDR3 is TGCAGTGCTAGAGGGCCGGGGACTAGCCAAGAGACCCAGTACTTC. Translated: CSARGPGTSQETQYF.

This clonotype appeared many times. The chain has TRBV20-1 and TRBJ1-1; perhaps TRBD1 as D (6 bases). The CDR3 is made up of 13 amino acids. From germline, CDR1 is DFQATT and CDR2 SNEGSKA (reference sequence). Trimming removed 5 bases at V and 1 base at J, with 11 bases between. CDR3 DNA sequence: TGCAGTGCTGCGAAGGGGGGGAACACTGAAGCTTTCTTT. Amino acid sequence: CSAAKGGNTEAFF.

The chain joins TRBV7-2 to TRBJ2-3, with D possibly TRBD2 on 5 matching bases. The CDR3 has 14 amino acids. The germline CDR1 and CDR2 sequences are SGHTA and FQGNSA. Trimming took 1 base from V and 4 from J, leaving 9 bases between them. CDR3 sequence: CASSLVGEADTQYF. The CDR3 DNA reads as TGTGCCAGCAGCTTAGTCGGGGAAGCAGATACGCAGTATTTT.

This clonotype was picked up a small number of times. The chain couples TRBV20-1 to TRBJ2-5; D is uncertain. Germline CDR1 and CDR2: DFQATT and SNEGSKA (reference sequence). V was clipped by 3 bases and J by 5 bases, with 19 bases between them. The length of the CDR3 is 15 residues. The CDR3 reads CSARAREGTGETQYF. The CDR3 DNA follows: TGCAGTGCTAGGGCTAGGGAAGGAACTGGGGAGACCCAGTACTTC.

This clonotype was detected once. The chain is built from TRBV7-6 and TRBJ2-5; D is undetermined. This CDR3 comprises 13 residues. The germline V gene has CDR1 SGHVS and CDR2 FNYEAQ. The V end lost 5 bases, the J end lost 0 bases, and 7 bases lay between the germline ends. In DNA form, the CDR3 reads TGTGCCAGCAGCGCCTCCAACCAAGAGACCCAGTACTTC. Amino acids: CASSASNQETQYF.

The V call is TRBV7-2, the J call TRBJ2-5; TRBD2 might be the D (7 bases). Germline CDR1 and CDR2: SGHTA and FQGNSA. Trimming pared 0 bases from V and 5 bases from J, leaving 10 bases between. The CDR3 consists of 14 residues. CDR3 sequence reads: CASSLAGGHETQYF. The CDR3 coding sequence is TGTGCCAGCAGCTTAGCGGGGGGGCATGAGACCCAGTACTTC.

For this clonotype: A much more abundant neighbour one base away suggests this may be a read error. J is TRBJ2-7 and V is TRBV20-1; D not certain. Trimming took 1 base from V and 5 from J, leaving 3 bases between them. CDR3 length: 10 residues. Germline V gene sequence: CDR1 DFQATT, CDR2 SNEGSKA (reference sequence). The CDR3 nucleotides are TGCAGTGCTAGAGGCCACGAGCAGTACTTC. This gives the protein CSARGHEQYF.

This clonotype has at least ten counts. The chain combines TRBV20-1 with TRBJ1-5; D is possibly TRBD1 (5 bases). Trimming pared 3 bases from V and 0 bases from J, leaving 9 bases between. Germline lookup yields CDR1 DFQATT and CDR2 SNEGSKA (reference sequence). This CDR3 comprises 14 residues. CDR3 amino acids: CSARGGNSNQPQHF. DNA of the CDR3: TGCAGTGCTAGGGGGGGAAATAGCAATCAGCCCCAGCATTTT.

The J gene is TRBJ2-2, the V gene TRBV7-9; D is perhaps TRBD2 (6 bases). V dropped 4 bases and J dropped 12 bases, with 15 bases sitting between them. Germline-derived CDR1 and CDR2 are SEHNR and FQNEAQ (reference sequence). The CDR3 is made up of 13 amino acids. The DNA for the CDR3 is TGTGCCAGCAGCTCTGATTGGGGGGAGAAGCTGTTTTTT. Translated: CASSSDWGEKLFF.

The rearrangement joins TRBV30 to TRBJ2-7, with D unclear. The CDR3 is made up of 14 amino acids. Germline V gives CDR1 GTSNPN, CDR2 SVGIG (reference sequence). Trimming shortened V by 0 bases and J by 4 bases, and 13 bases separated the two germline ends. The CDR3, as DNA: TGTGCCTGGAGTGTACAGTCCTTGTTTTACGAGCAGTACTTC. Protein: CAWSVQSLFYEQYF.

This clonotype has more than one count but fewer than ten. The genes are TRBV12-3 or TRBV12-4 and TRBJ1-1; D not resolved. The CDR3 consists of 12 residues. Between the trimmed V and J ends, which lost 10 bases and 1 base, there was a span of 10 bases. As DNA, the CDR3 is TGTGCCACCCAAGGGAGGAACACTGAAGCTTTCTTT. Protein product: CATQGRNTEAFF.

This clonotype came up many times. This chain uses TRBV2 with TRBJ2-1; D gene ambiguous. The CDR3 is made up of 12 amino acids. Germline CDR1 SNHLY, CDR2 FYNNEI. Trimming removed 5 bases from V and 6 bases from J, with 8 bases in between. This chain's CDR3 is CASSRSANEQFF. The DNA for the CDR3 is TGTGCCAGCAGTCGTTCGGCCAATGAGCAGTTCTTC.

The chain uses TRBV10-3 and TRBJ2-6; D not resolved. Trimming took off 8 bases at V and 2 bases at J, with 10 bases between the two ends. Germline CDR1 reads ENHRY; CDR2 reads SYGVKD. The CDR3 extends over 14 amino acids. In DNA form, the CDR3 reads TGTGCCATCTCCGGTGGCCCTGGGGCCAACGTCCTGACTTTC. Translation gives CAISGGPGANVLTF.

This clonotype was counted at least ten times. CDR3 amino acids: CASSYRQDGYQPQHF. The CDR3 DNA reads TGTGCCAGCAGCTACAGACAGGACGGTTATCAGCCCCAGCATTTT. The gene calls are TRBV7-8 and TRBJ1-5; the D gene is possibly TRBD1 (6 bases). The germline gives CDR1 SGHVS, CDR2 FQNEAQ. Trimming left V 4 bases short and J 5 bases short, with 15 bases between. The CDR3 covers 15 residues.

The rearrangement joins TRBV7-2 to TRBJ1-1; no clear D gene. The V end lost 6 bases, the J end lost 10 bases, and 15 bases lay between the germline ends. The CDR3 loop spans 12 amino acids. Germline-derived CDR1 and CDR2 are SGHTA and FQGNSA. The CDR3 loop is CASSLITEGAFF. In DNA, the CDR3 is TGTGCCAGCAGTCTAATAACTGAGGGAGCTTTCTTT.

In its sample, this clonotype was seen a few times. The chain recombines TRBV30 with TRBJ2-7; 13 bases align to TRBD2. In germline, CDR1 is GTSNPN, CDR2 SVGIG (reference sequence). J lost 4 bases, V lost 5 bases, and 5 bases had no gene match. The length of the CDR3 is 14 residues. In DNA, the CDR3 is TGTGCCTGGGGACTAGCGGGAGCCCCTTACGAGCAGTACTTC. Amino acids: CAWGLAGAPYEQYF.

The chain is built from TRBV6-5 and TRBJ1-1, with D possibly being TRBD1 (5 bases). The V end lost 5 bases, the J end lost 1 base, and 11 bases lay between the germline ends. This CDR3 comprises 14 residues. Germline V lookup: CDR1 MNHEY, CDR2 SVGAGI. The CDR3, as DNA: TGTGCCAGCAGTAGGGGACGACCGAACACTGAAGCTTTCTTT. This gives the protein CASSRGRPNTEAFF.

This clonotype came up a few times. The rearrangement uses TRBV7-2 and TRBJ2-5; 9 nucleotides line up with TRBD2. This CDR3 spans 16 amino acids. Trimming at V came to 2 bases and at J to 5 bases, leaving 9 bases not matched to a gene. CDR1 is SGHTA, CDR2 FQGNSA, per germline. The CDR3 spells CASSLSLAGGRETQYF. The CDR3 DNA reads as TGTGCCAGCAGCTTAAGCCTGGCGGGGGGGCGGGAGACCCAGTACTTC. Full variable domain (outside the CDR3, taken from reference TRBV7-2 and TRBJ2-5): GAGVSQSPSNKVTEKGKDVELRCDPISGHTALYWYRQSLGQGLEFLIYFQGNSAPDKSGLPSDRFSAERTGGSVSTLTIQRTQQEDSAVYLCASSLSLAGGRETQYFGPGTRLLVL.

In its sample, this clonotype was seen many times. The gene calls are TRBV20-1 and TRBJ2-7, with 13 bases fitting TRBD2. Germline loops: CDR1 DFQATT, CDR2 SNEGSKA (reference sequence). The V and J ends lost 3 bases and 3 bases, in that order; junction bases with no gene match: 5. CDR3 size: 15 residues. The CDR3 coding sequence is TGCAGTGCTAGTCGCGGACTAGCGGGAGACTACGAGCAGTACTTC. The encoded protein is CSASRGLAGDYEQYF.

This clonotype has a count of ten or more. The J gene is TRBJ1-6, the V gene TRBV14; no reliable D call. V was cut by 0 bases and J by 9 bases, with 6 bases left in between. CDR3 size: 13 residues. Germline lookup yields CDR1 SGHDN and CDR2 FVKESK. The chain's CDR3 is CASSQETVSPLHF. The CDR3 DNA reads TGTGCCAGCAGCCAAGAAACGGTTTCACCCCTCCACTTT.